Below are 8 T cell receptor beta chains sequenced from a single sample in a study of control samples from healthy donors and cancer patients. Produced via immunoSEQ multiplex PCR; TCRdb's table is partial and in-frame only. Of about 120,000 clones in the sample, around 94% were seen once. The sample was PBMCs. The source is a man at least 80 years old with head and neck cancer.

Points on this clone: At the DNA level, this CDR3 is encoded by other sequences in the same sample as well. The V and J genes are TRBV5-1 and TRBJ1-1, with no clear D. Germline loops: CDR1 SGHRS, CDR2 YFSETQ. This CDR3 has 13 amino acids. Trimming cost V 0 bases and J 1 base, with 4 bases left between them. Here the CDR3 reads CASSLGGNTEAFF. The CDR3 DNA follows: TGCGCCAGCAGCTTGGGGGGGAACACTGAAGCTTTCTTT.

This chain links TRBV12-3 or TRBV12-4 with TRBJ1-3, with D possibly TRBD1 on 6 matching bases. The V gene lost 6 bases and the J gene lost 11 bases, with 11 bases spanning the gap. This CDR3 contains 11 residues. The CDR3 DNA is TGTGCCAGCAGCCAACAGGGAGCCATATATTTT. Its protein is CASSQQGAIYF.

The CDR3: CASSPGQTYGYTF. DNA of the CDR3: TGTGCCAGCAGCCCGGGACAGACCTATGGCTACACCTTC. The chain links TRBV7-9 to TRBJ1-2, with 7 positions matching TRBD1. From germline, CDR1 is SEHNR and CDR2 FQNEAQ (reference sequence). The V and J ends lost 5 bases and 4 bases, in that order; junction bases with no gene match: 4. The CDR3 covers 13 residues.

J is TRBJ2-1 and V is TRBV14; 8 bases map to TRBD2. The CDR3 is 18 residues long. Germline V gene sequence: CDR1 SGHDN, CDR2 FVKESK. The V segment lost 0 bases and the J segment 8 bases; nucleotides outside the gene matches: 15. The CDR3: CASSQDSASSGPFDEQFF. CDR3 nucleotides: TGTGCCAGCAGCCAAGATTCTGCTTCTAGCGGGCCCTTCGATGAGCAGTTCTTC. Filled out from reference TRBV14 and TRBJ2-1, the complete variable domain reads EAGVTQFPSHSVIEKGQTVTLRCDPISGHDNLYWYRRVMGKEIKFLLHFVKESKQDESGMPNNRFLAERTGGTYSTLKVQPAELEDSGVYFCASSQDSASSGPFDEQFFGPGTRLTVL.

The chain joins TRBV9 to TRBJ2-2; 8 bases match TRBD1. There are 17 residues in the CDR3. J gave up 7 bases and V 1 base, and 12 bases lay outside the gene matches. Germline assignment: CDR1 SGDLS and CDR2 YYNGEE. DNA of the CDR3: TGTGCCAGCAGCGTACTCCAGGGGGCTCCGATGGGCGGGGAGCTGTTTTTT. This translates into CASSVLQGAPMGGELFF.

The CDR3 nucleotides are TGTGCCAGCACCTCTAGGAGGCTTTTTCAGTATTTT. This encodes CASTSRRLFQYF. This chain links TRBV7-9 with TRBJ2-3; D may be TRBD2 (5 bases). Germline loops: CDR1 SEHNR, CDR2 FQNEAQ (reference sequence). The CDR3 is made up of 12 amino acids. V dropped 7 bases and J dropped 12 bases, with 17 bases sitting between them.

CDR3 DNA sequence: TGTGCCAGCAGGAGGGGGGACCCCTACGAGCAGTACTTC. Translation gives CASRRGDPYEQYF. This chain joins TRBV7-9 and TRBJ2-7; D assignment may be TRBD1 or TRBD2 (6 bases each). Germline values: CDR1 SEHNR, CDR2 FQNEAQ (reference sequence). The ends were cut back, 6 bases at V and 2 bases at J, with 11 bases in the middle. The CDR3 length is 13 residues.

The CDR3 DNA reads TGCAGCTCGATTGGTGGCTCCTACGAGCAGTACTTC. Residues: CSSIGGSYEQYF. The J gene is TRBJ2-7, the V gene TRBV29-1; D ambiguous. The CDR3 loop spans 12 amino acids. From germline, CDR1 is SQVTM and CDR2 ANQGSEA. V shed 8 bases and J shed 0 bases, with 11 bases lying between them.